Presented here are 21 T cell receptor beta chains from one specimen sequenced in a study of T cells in Graves' hyperthyroidism and ophthalmopathy. Regions amplified from RNA transcripts were the TCR beta CDR3 regions. Researchers ran a first-round RT-PCR on the TCR CDR3 using the HTBI primer set. From the multiplex PCR reads, TCRdb called clonotypes with MiXCR, one entry per CDR3 protein. Found here are some 360,000 distinct CDR3 sequences, approximately 14% of them singletons; the top ten hold 8% to 13%. Sequenced sample: blood. The source of these receptors is a woman aged 55 to 70 with Graves' hyperthyroidism.

The rearrangement joins TRBV5-4 to TRBJ2-5; TRBD1 agrees at 7 bases. Germline-derived CDR1 and CDR2 are SGHNT and YYREEE (reference sequence). Trimming removed 4 bases from V and 4 bases from J; junction bases left unmatched: 7. The CDR3 totals 14 residues. The CDR3 DNA is TGTGCCAGCAGCACCGGGACAGCGAGAGAGACCCAGTACTTC. Translation gives CASSTGTARETQYF.

Written as DNA, the CDR3 is TGTGCCAGCTACAGGGGGGAGACCCAGTACTTC. Its protein is CASYRGETQYF. The V gene is TRBV2, the J gene TRBJ2-5; 8 bases match TRBD1. Germline lookup yields CDR1 SNHLY and CDR2 FYNNEI. The ends lost 8 bases at V and 5 bases at J; junction bases unmatched: 1. There are 11 residues in the CDR3.

This rearrangement joins TRBV7-6 to TRBJ2-7, with 8 positions matching TRBD2. The J segment lost 3 bases and the V segment lost 1 base, leaving 8 bases of the junction unmatched. This CDR3 region has 16 residues. CDR1 is SGHVS, CDR2 FNYEAQ, per germline. The CDR3 is CASSLVGLAGGYEQYF. CDR3 in DNA: TGTGCCAGCAGCTTAGTAGGGCTAGCGGGCGGCTACGAGCAGTACTTC.

This clonotype was counted many times. The chain uses TRBV29-1 and TRBJ2-1; the D is unclear. Germline V gene sequence: CDR1 SQVTM, CDR2 ANQGSEA. The CDR3 sequence is 15 residues long. Trimming shortened V by 4 bases and J by 0 bases, and 13 bases separated the two germline ends. The CDR3 sequence: CSVVFSPSSYNEQFF. The CDR3 coding sequence is TGCAGCGTTGTTTTTAGCCCGAGCTCCTACAATGAGCAGTTCTTC.

In its sample, this clonotype was seen a few times. The chain couples TRBV9 to TRBJ2-5; D gene ambiguous. Per the germline V gene, CDR1 is SGDLS and CDR2 is YYNGEE. The CDR3 covers 14 residues. The V and J ends lost 0 bases and 3 bases respectively, with 9 bases between them. This chain's CDR3 is CASSVGPTKETQYF. The CDR3 DNA reads as TGTGCCAGCAGCGTAGGGCCTACAAAAGAGACCCAGTACTTC.

The chain links TRBV28 to TRBJ1-4; 11 bases fit TRBD1. Trimming removed 7 bases from V and 0 bases from J; junction bases left unmatched: 4. Germline V gene data show CDR1 as MDHEN and CDR2 as SYDVKM. The CDR3 is 16 residues long. DNA of the CDR3: TGTGCCAGCACCCCGGGACAGGGGGCAACTAATGAAAAACTGTTTTTT. Its translation: CASTPGQGATNEKLFF.

The genes are TRBV7-3 and TRBJ1-1; D uncertain. Germline values: CDR1 SGHTA, CDR2 FQGTGA. With 2 bases removed from V and 4 bases from J, the gap between germline ends came to 14 bases. The CDR3 runs 15 residues. The CDR3 loop reads CASSLDMGSGTEAFF. DNA of the CDR3: TGTGCCAGCAGCTTAGACATGGGATCTGGCACTGAAGCTTTCTTT.

Many counts were recorded for this clonotype. V is TRBV27 and J is TRBJ2-1; the D is unclear. The CDR3 has 12 amino acids. Germline values: CDR1 MNHEY, CDR2 SMNVEV (reference sequence). The V gene lost 9 bases and the J gene lost 0 bases, with 6 bases spanning the gap. Here the CDR3 DNA reads TGTGCCAGTGTGAGCTCCTACAATGAGCAGTTCTTC. This sequence encodes CASVSSYNEQFF.

This clonotype was seen ten or more times. The J gene is TRBJ1-1, the V gene TRBV7-8; TRBD1 is a possible D gene (5 bases). The CDR3 consists of 14 residues. V was clipped by 1 base and J by 5 bases, with 11 bases between them. Germline V gives CDR1 SGHVS, CDR2 FQNEAQ. The CDR3 DNA reads as TGTGCCAGCAGCTTAGATCTTCGGGGGACTGAAGCTTTCTTT. Protein product: CASSLDLRGTEAFF.

This clonotype was detected ten times or more. The gene calls are TRBV7-3 and TRBJ2-7; D is tentatively TRBD1 or TRBD2 (5 bases each). This CDR3 comprises 13 residues. Trimming cost V 5 bases and J 8 bases, with 16 bases left between them. The V gene's germline CDR1 is SGHTA and CDR2 FQGTGA. Written as DNA, the CDR3 is TGTGCCAGCAGCCCGGGTTCAGCGGACAAGCAGTACTTC. Protein product: CASSPGSADKQYF.

To note about this clonotype: One end of the junction varies from germline; a read error may be responsible. The chain couples TRBV12-3 or TRBV12-4 to TRBJ2-2, with TRBD2 matching over 13 bases. CDR3 length: 16 residues. The CDR3, as DNA: TGTGCCAGCCGCACTAGCGGGAGGGTGGGCACCGGGGAGCTGCTTTTT. This codes for CASRTSGRVGTGELLF.

This clonotype was counted ten times or more. The chain has TRBV30 and TRBJ1-1, with D tentatively TRBD1 (6 bases). The CDR3 sequence is 12 residues long. Trimming shortened V by 7 bases and J by 4 bases, and 13 bases separated the two germline ends. The germline V gene has CDR1 GTSNPN and CDR2 SVGIG (reference sequence). The CDR3 nucleotides are TGTGCCTTCGGACGGGGGGCCACTGAAGCTTTCTTT. It is translated as CAFGRGATEAFF.

This clonotype was counted many times. V usage is TRBV12-3 or TRBV12-4 and J usage is TRBJ2-3, with D tentatively TRBD2 (5 bases). The CDR3 extends over 15 amino acids. The germline V and J ends were trimmed by 5 bases and 4 bases, with 16 bases remaining between them. DNA of the CDR3: TGTGCCAGCAGTCCACGCGGGCGGCCGCCAGATACGCAGTATTTT. Protein sequence: CASSPRGRPPDTQYF.

This rearrangement joins TRBV12-3 or TRBV12-4 to TRBJ1-1; D is ambiguous. The germline V and J ends were trimmed by 3 bases and 5 bases, with 16 bases remaining between them. This CDR3 is 15 amino acids long. The CDR3 DNA reads TGTGCCAGCAGTTTGGGCGCCACGGGATGGACTGAAGCTTTCTTT. Translated: CASSLGATGWTEAFF.

This clonotype turned up a few times. V usage is TRBV7-3 and J usage is TRBJ2-1, with 7 bases matching TRBD2. The CDR3 is 16 amino acids. The junction had 6 bases not matched to a gene; V was cut back by 1 base and J by 3 bases. Germline CDR1 is SGHTA and CDR2 is FQGTGA. This chain's CDR3 is CASSLRAGSIYNEQFF. For the CDR3, the DNA is TGTGCCAGCAGCTTAAGAGCGGGGTCTATCTACAATGAGCAGTTCTTC.

The chain has TRBV7-9 and TRBJ2-2; 12 nucleotides align to TRBD2. V shed 4 bases and J 6 bases; nucleotides not matched to a gene: 6. The CDR3 extends over 16 amino acids. Germline-derived CDR1 and CDR2 are SEHNR and FQNEAQ (reference sequence). The chain's CDR3 is CASSWAGLAGAGELFF. The CDR3 region has the DNA TGTGCCAGCAGCTGGGCGGGACTAGCGGGCGCCGGGGAGCTGTTTTTT. The full variable domain, with the rest looked up from reference TRBV7-9 and TRBJ2-2, is DTGVSQNPRHKITKRGQNVTFRCDPISEHNRLYWYRQTLGQGPEFLTYFQNEAQLEKSRLLSDRFSAERPKGSFSTLEIQRTEQGDSAMYLCASSWAGLAGAGELFFGEGSRLTVL.

The chain has TRBV7-9 and TRBJ1-1; D unclear. Germline CDR1 reads SEHNR; CDR2 reads FQNEAQ (reference sequence). The CDR3 is 13 residues long. Deletions cut 5 bases from V and 2 bases from J, with 9 bases between. CDR3 residues: CASSPSSNTEAFF. The CDR3 coding sequence is TGTGCCAGCAGCCCCTCAAGCAACACTGAAGCTTTCTTT.

The table lists this clonotype with a few counts. The V call is TRBV15, the J call TRBJ2-2; D remains ambiguous. CDR1 is LNHNV and CDR2 is YYDKDF in the germline V gene (reference sequence). This CDR3 contains 17 residues. V was pared by 2 bases and J by 0 bases, with 13 bases between. The CDR3 loop is CATSRNVVHTNTGELFF. In DNA form, the CDR3 reads TGTGCCACCAGCAGAAATGTGGTTCACACGAACACCGGGGAGCTGTTTTTT.

This clonotype occurred many times. The J gene is TRBJ2-1, the V gene TRBV28, with 10 positions matching TRBD2. The CDR3 has 15 residues. Trimming took 5 bases from V and 2 from J; bases not matched to a gene: 3. Per the germline V gene, CDR1 is MDHEN and CDR2 is SYDVKM. The CDR3 loop reads CASSTSGTTYNEQFF. The CDR3, as DNA: TGTGCCAGCAGTACTAGCGGGACGACCTACAATGAGCAGTTCTTC.

V gene TRBV20-1 combines with J gene TRBJ2-2; D is perhaps TRBD2 (5 bases). Germline V gene lookup returns CDR1 DFQATT and CDR2 SNEGSKA (reference sequence). This CDR3 region has 14 residues. The V end lost 6 bases, the J end lost 7 bases, and 18 bases lay between the germline ends. The CDR3 bases are TGCAGTGCGGAGAGGGATAGGGTTGTCGGGGAGCTGTTTTTT. This encodes CSAERDRVVGELFF.

This clonotype was picked up many times. The rearrangement links TRBV20-1 to TRBJ2-3; TRBD2 is a possible D gene (5 bases). This CDR3 is built from 14 residues. Trimming took off 0 bases at V and 4 bases at J, with 11 bases between the two ends. The germline CDR1 and CDR2 sequences are DFQATT and SNEGSKA (reference sequence). CDR3 amino acids: CSARDFTGSDTQYF. The CDR3 DNA is TGCAGTGCTAGAGATTTTACGGGGTCAGATACGCAGTATTTT.